The 3 T cell receptor beta chains listed next were all sequenced from one sample in a study of CD8+ T cells in alopecia areata. Investigators isolated RNA and reverse transcribed it into cDNA to act as the sequencing template. Clones were read by immunoSEQ multiplex PCR, and TCRdb kept only the in-frame ones, dropping some. The profile shows hundreds of thousands of clones, 60% of them singletons. Stated treatment: oral pan-JAK inhibitor, 5-10 mg twice daily. The material sequenced was CD4+ T cells sorted from blood, taken at roughly week 52, from a patient treated with tofacitinib. The receptors stem from a human donor with alopecia areata.

This clone has just a few counts. The CDR3, as DNA: TGTGCCATCAGTTACAGGGACCGTTCTAGCACAGATACGCAGTATTTT. This codes for CAISYRDRSSTDTQYF. The chain links TRBV10-3 to TRBJ2-3, with a tentative D call TRBD1 (6 bases). Germline V lookup: CDR1 ENHRY, CDR2 SYGVKD. This CDR3 has 16 amino acids. The V end was cut by 5 bases, the J end by 0 bases, with 15 bases between.

V usage is TRBV18 and J usage is TRBJ1-6, with D maybe TRBD1 (6 bases). Germline CDR1 is KGHSH and CDR2 is LQKENI. The length of the CDR3 is 16 residues. Trimming left V 6 bases short and J 7 bases short, with 19 bases between. CDR3 loop: CASSLQGSGGNSPLHF. The CDR3 nucleotides read TGTGCCAGCTCCCTCCAGGGGAGTGGGGGAAATTCACCCCTCCACTTT.

V usage is TRBV2 and J usage is TRBJ2-5; D uncertain. Germline V CDR1 and CDR2: SNHLY, FYNNEI. This CDR3 has 13 amino acids. Trimming stripped 1 base from V and 4 bases from J, with 7 bases between. Written as DNA, the CDR3 is TGTGCCAGCAGTGAAGACCTGGGAGAGACCCAGTACTTC. Translating gives CASSEDLGETQYF.